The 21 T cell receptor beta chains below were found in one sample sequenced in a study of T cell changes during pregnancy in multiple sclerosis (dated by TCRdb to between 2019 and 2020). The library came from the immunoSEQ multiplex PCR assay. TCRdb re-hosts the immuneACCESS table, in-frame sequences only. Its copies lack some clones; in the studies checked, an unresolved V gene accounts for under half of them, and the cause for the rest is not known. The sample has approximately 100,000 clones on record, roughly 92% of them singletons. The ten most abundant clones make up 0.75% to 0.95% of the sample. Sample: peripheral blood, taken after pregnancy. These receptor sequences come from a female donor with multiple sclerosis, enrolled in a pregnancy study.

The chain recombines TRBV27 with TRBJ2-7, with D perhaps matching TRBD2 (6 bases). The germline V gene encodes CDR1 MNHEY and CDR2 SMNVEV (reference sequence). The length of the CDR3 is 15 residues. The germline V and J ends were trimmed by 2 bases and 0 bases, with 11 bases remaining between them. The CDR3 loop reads CASSLGGFGSYEQYF. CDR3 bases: TGTGCCAGCAGTTTAGGGGGGTTCGGCTCCTACGAGCAGTACTTC.

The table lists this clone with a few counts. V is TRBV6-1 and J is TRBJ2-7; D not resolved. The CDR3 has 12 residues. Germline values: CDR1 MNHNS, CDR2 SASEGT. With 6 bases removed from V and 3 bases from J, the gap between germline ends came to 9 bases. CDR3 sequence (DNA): TGTGCCAGCAGGAGTCCCCTCTACGAGCAGTACTTC. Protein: CASRSPLYEQYF.

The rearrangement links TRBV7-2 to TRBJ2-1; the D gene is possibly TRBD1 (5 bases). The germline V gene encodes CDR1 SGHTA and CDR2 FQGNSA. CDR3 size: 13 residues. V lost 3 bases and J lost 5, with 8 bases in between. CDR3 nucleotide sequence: TGTGCCAGCAGCTTCGACAGAGACAATGAGCAGTTCTTC. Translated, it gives CASSFDRDNEQFF.

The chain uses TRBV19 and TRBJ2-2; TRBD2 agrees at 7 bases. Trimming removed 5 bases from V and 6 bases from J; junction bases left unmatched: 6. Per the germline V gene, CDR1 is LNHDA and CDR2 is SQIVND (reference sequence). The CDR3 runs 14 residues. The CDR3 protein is CASSSSGASGELFF. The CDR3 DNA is TGTGCCAGTAGTTCCAGCGGGGCGTCCGGGGAGCTGTTTTTT.

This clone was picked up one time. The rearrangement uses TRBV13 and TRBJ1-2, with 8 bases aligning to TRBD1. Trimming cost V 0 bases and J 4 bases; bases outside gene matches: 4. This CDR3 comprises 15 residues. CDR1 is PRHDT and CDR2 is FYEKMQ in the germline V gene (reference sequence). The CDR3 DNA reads TGTGCCAGCAGCTTAGGGCAGGGGGCTCGCTATGGCTACACCTTC. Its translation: CASSLGQGARYGYTF.

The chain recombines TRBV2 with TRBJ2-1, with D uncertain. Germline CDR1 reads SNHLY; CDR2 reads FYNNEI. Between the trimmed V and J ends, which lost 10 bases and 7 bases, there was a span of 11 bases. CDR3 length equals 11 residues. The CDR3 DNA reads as TGTGCCACAAGCCCCCGGAATGAGCAGTTCTTC. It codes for CATSPRNEQFF.

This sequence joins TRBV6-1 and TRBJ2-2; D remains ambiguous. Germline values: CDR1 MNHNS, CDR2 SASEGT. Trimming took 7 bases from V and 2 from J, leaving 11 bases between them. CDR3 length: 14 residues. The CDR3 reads CASKRQANTGELFF. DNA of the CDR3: TGTGCCAGCAAACGCCAGGCCAACACCGGGGAGCTGTTTTTT.

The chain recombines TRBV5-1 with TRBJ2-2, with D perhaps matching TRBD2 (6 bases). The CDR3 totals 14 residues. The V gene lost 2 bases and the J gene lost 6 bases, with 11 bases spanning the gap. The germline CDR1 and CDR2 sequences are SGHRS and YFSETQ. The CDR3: CASSLAGRSGELFF. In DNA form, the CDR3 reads TGCGCCAGCAGCTTAGCAGGGAGGTCCGGGGAGCTGTTTTTT. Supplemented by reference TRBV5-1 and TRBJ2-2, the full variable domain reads KAGVTQTPRYLIKTRGQQVTLSCSPISGHRSVSWYQQTPGQGLQFLFEYFSETQRNKGNFPGRFSGRQFSNSRSEMNVSTLELGDSALYLCASSLAGRSGELFFGEGSRLTVL.

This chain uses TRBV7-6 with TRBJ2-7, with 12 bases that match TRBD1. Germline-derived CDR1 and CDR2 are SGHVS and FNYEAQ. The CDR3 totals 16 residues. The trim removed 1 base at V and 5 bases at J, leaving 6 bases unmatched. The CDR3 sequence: CASSLGAGTGGNEQYF. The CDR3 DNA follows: TGTGCCAGCAGCTTAGGGGCTGGGACAGGGGGCAACGAGCAGTACTTC. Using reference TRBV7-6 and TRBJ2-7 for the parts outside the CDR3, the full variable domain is GAGVSQSPRYKVTKRGQDVALRCDPISGHVSLYWYRQALGQGPEFLTYFNYEAQQDKSGLPNDRFSAERPEGSISTLTIQRTEQRDSAMYRCASSLGAGTGGNEQYFGPGTRLTVT.

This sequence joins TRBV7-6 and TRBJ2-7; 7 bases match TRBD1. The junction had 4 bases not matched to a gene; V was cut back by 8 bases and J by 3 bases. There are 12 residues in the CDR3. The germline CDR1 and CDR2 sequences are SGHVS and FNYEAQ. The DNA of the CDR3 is TGTGCCAGCTCCGGGACAGACTACGAGCAGTACTTC. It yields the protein CASSGTDYEQYF.

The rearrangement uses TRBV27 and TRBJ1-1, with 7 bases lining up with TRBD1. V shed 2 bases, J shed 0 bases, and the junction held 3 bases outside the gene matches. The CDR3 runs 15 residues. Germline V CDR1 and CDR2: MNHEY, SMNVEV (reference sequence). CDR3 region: CASSLAGTVNTEAFF. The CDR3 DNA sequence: TGTGCCAGCAGTTTAGCCGGGACAGTGAACACTGAAGCTTTCTTT.

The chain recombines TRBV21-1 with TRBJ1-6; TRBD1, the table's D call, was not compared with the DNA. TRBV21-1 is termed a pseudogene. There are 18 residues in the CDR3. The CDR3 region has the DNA TGTGCCAGCAGCGCTGCATGTCGCGGACAGCTCTATAATTCACCCCTCCACTTT. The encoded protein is CASSAACRGQLYNSPLHF.

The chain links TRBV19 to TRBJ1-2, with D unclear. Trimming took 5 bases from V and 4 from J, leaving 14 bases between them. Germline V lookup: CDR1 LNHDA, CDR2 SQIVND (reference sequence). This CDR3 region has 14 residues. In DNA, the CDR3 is TGTGCCAGTAGTCCCTCCACGGCGGGCTATGGCTACACCTTC. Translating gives CASSPSTAGYGYTF. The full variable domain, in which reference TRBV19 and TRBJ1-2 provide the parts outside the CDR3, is DGGITQSPKYLFRKEGQNVTLSCEQNLNHDAMYWYRQDPGQGLRLIYYSQIVNDFQKGDIAEGYSVSREKKESFPLTVTSAQKNPTAFYLCASSPSTAGYGYTFGSGTRLTVV.

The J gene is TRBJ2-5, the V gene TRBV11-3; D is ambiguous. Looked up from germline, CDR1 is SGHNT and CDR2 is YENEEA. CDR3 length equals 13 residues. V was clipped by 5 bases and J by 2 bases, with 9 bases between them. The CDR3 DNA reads TGTGCCAGCAGCCGAGGAAGTCAAGAGACCCAGTACTTC. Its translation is CASSRGSQETQYF.

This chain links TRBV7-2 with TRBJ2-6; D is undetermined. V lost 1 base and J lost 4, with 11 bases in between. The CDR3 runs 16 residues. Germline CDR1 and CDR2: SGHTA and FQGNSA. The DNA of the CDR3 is TGTGCCAGCAGCTTAGTGGCTTCAGGAGGGGCCAACGTCCTGACTTTC. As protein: CASSLVASGGANVLTF.

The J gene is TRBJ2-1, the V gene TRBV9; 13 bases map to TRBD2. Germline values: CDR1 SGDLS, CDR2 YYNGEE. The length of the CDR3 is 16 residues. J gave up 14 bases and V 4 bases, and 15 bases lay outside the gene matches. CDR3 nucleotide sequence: TGTGCCAGCAGCCCGGGAGGGGGACTAGCGGGATCCATCAAGTTCTTC. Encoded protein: CASSPGGGLAGSIKFF. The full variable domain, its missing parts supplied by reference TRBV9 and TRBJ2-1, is DSGVTQTPKHLITATGQRVTLRCSPRSGDLSVYWYQQSLDQGLQFLIQYYNGEERAKGNILERFSAQQFPDLHSELNLSSLELGDSALYFCASSPGGGLAGSIKFFGPGTRLTVL.

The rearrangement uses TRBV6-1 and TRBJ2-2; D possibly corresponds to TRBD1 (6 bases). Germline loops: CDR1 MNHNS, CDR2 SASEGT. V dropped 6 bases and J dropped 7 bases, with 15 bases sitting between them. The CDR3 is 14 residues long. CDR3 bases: TGTGCCAGCAGAATAACAGGGATCGGCGGGGAGCTGTTTTTT. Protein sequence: CASRITGIGGELFF.

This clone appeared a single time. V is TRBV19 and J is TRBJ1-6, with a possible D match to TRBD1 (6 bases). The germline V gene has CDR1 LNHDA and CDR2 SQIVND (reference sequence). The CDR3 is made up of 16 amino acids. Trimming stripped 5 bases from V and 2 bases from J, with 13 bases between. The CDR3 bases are TGTGCCAGTAGTGCCGACAGGATTACCTATAATTCACCCCTCCACTTT. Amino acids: CASSADRITYNSPLHF.

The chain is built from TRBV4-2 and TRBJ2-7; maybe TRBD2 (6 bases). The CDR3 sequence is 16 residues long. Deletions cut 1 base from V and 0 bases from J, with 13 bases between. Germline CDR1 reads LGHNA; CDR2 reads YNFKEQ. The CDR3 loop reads CASSQGRDPSSYEQYF. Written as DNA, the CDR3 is TGTGCCAGCAGCCAAGGGCGGGACCCGAGCTCCTACGAGCAGTACTTC.

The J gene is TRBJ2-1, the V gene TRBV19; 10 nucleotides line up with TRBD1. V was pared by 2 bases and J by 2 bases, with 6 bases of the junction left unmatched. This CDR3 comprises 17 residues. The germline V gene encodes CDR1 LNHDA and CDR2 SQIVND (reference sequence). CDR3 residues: CASSIRGQGRTYNEQFF. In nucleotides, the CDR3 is TGTGCCAGTAGTATACGGGGACAGGGGAGGACCTACAATGAGCAGTTCTTC.

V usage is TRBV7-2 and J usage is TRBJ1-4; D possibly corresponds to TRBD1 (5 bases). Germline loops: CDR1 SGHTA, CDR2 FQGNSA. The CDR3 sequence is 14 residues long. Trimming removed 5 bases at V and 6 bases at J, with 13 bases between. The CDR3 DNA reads TGTGCCAGCAGCCCACATCGGGGGGATGAAAAACTGTTTTTT. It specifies CASSPHRGDEKLFF.